The 8 T cell receptor beta chains below come from one sample, sequenced in a study of CD8 T cells in Susac syndrome (dated by TCRdb to the late 2010s). Preparation of the library involved the immunoSEQ multiplex PCR assay. RNA was extracted using the RNeasy kit, and about 0.45 to 1 ug of the RNA was reverse transcribed with random hexamers. TCRdb itself trimmed the public reads at Q25 with fastp, ran MiXCR and retained productive beta chains. Duplicate CDR3 protein sequences are folded into a single record with the most common DNA and genes. This sample gives about 160,000 distinct CDR3 sequences in total; 93% of them show up just once. Of the sample, around 0.13% is held by the ten largest clones. The sample was CD4+ T cells from PBMCs. The origin of the receptors is a human donor in good health.

This chain joins TRBV7-3 and TRBJ2-1; 7 bases agree with TRBD2. CDR1 and CDR2 from the germline V gene are SGHTA and FQGTGA. The CDR3 has 14 amino acids. V shed 4 bases and J 7 bases; nucleotides not matched to a gene: 7. The CDR3 nucleotides read TGTGCCAGCAGCTCATTGGGGGGGTGGAATGAGCAGTTCTTC. It encodes CASSSLGGWNEQFF.

The rearrangement joins TRBV11-2 to TRBJ2-7, with TRBD1 identical over 7 bases. The J segment lost 5 bases and the V segment lost 5 bases, leaving 6 bases of the junction unmatched. The CDR3 covers 13 residues. Germline V gene sequence: CDR1 SGHAT, CDR2 FQNNGV. CDR3 residues: CASSPGQAHEQYF. In DNA, the CDR3 is TGTGCCAGCAGCCCCGGACAGGCACACGAGCAGTACTTC.

The chain recombines TRBV9 with TRBJ1-4; 7 bases are shared with TRBD1. Trimming took 3 bases from V and 8 from J; bases not matched to a gene: 4. There are 13 residues in the CDR3. CDR1 is SGDLS, CDR2 YYNGEE, per germline. The CDR3 DNA is TGTGCCAGCAGCGCTTGGACAGGCGAAAAACTGTTTTTT. As protein: CASSAWTGEKLFF. The full variable domain, completed using reference TRBV9 and TRBJ1-4, is DSGVTQTPKHLITATGQRVTLRCSPRSGDLSVYWYQQSLDQGLQFLIQYYNGEERAKGNILERFSAQQFPDLHSELNLSSLELGDSALYFCASSAWTGEKLFFGSGTQLSVL.

This chain connects TRBV19 to TRBJ2-2; D may be TRBD1 or TRBD2 (5 bases each). The CDR3 has 16 residues. Germline V CDR1 and CDR2: LNHDA, SQIVND (reference sequence). V was trimmed by 0 bases and J by 3 bases, leaving 11 bases between them. DNA of the CDR3: TGTGCCAGTAGTATAGATCAGGGACCCGACACCGGGGAGCTGTTTTTT. It encodes CASSIDQGPDTGELFF. The whole variable domain, remainder taken from reference TRBV19 and TRBJ2-2, is DGGITQSPKYLFRKEGQNVTLSCEQNLNHDAMYWYRQDPGQGLRLIYYSQIVNDFQKGDIAEGYSVSREKKESFPLTVTSAQKNPTAFYLCASSIDQGPDTGELFFGEGSRLTVL.

The chain couples TRBV7-3 to TRBJ1-1; the D is unclear. From germline, CDR1 is SGHTA and CDR2 FQGTGA. Between the trimmed V and J ends, which lost 3 bases and 0 bases, there was a span of 8 bases. CDR3 length: 14 residues. DNA for the CDR3: TGTGCCAGCAGCTTCGATGTAGTGAACACTGAAGCTTTCTTT. It yields the protein CASSFDVVNTEAFF.

This clonotype was observed a few times. This chain's CDR3 is CSAGRLAGGPYEQYF. CDR3 bases: TGCAGCGCCGGCAGACTAGCGGGGGGGCCCTACGAGCAGTACTTC. The chain combines TRBV29-1 with TRBJ2-7, with 14 bases fitting TRBD2. The CDR3 contains 15 residues. Per germline, CDR1 SQVTM and CDR2 ANQGSEA. Trimming took 7 bases from V and 2 from J; bases not matched to a gene: 7.

The chain links TRBV3-1 to TRBJ2-3; no clear D gene. The CDR3 is made up of 11 amino acids. V was cut by 3 bases and J by 6 bases, with 4 bases left in between. The germline V gene encodes CDR1 LGHDT and CDR2 YNNKEL (reference sequence). In DNA form, the CDR3 reads TGTGCCAGCAGCCATTCTGATACGCAGTATTTT. This sequence encodes CASSHSDTQYF.

V and J are TRBV12-3 or TRBV12-4 and TRBJ1-2; D call uncertain. The ends were cut back, 1 base at V and 0 bases at J, with 3 bases in the middle. This CDR3 has 13 residues. As DNA, the CDR3 is TGTGCCAGCAGTTTAGGGGCTAACTATGGCTACACCTTC. It specifies CASSLGANYGYTF.